The 7 T cell receptor beta chains in this list originate from one sample, sequenced in a study of cytomegalovirus exposure and HLA in healthy donors. PCR amplification relied on 60 Vbeta primers (plus 13 Jbeta primers). Using immunoSEQ multiplex PCR, the repertoire was profiled, and TCRdb retains in-frame clones only, with some absent. The sample table sets out some 130,000 clones. Input material: PBMCs. Receptors originate from a woman aged 40-49 years in good health and CMV-seronegative.

The gene calls are TRBV5-6 and TRBJ2-3; tentative D call: TRBD2 (5 bases). Per the germline V gene, CDR1 is SGHDT and CDR2 is YYEEEE. CDR3 length: 15 residues. The V and J ends lost 4 bases and 0 bases respectively, with 12 bases between them. CDR3 residues: CASSPLGGSTDTQYF. The CDR3 nucleotides are TGTGCCAGCAGCCCCCTAGGCGGGAGCACAGATACGCAGTATTTT.

The chain couples TRBV19 to TRBJ1-1; possibly TRBD1 for D (6 bases). Per germline, CDR1 LNHDA and CDR2 SQIVND (reference sequence). The CDR3 is 17 amino acids. Deletions cut 6 bases from V and 5 bases from J, with 25 bases between. As DNA, the CDR3 is TGTGCCAGTAGCTTAGACGGTTACAGGGATCCGGGGACTGAAGCTTTCTTT. This encodes CASSLDGYRDPGTEAFF.

This clone counts as medium-sized by frequency. The V call is TRBV2, the J call TRBJ1-4, with TRBD1 identical over 9 bases. J lost 8 bases, V lost 6 bases, and 7 bases had no gene match. CDR1 is SNHLY, CDR2 FYNNEI, per germline. There are 14 residues in the CDR3. The CDR3 bases are TGTGCCAGCAGATCAAGGACAGGGGAGGAAAAACTGTTTTTT. This gives the protein CASRSRTGEEKLFF.

CDR3 sequence (DNA): TGTGCCAGCAGCACGCCACGAGGCACAACCTACGAGCAGTACTTC. Translated: CASSTPRGTTYEQYF. J is TRBJ2-7 and V is TRBV28; D not certain. Germline V gene data show CDR1 as MDHEN and CDR2 as SYDVKM. The length of the CDR3 is 15 residues. V dropped 6 bases and J dropped 2 bases, with 17 bases sitting between them.

This chain joins TRBV7-3 and TRBJ2-5; possible D gene TRBD1, 5 bases. CDR1 SGHTA and CDR2 FQGTGA come from the germline V gene. Trimming left V 5 bases short and J 1 base short, with 8 bases between. The CDR3 length is 13 residues. CDR3 in DNA: TGTGCCAGCAGCCATCAGGGCCAAGAGACCCAGTACTTC. Encoded protein: CASSHQGQETQYF.

The V and J genes are TRBV5-1 and TRBJ1-3; TRBD1 aligns across 12 bases. The V gene end was trimmed by 4 bases and the J gene end by 3 bases; junction bases not matched to a gene: 8. CDR1 and CDR2 (germline): SGHRS, YFSETQ. The CDR3 sequence is 17 residues long. CDR3 DNA: TGCGCCAGCAGCGCAACTGGGACAGGGGGCTTTGGAAACACCATATATTTT. Its translation is CASSATGTGGFGNTIYF.

The rearrangement joins TRBV5-1 to TRBJ1-1; TRBD1 might be the D (6 bases). V was clipped by 1 base and J by 2 bases, with 9 bases between them. Germline V CDR1 and CDR2: SGHRS, YFSETQ. The CDR3 has 14 residues. The CDR3 here is CASSLQGRNTEAFF. CDR3 nucleotides: TGCGCCAGCAGCTTGCAGGGGCGAAACACTGAAGCTTTCTTT.